This T cell receptor (beta chain) was profiled in a study of blood T cell repertoires in COVID-19. Study at large: Sample material is recorded as cDNA or gDNA derived from T cells, B-cell-depleted T cells, or PBMCs.

Using immunoSEQ multiplex PCR, the repertoire was profiled, and TCRdb retains in-frame clones only, with some absent. The table includes tens of thousands of clones, 82% detected once. Germline CDR1 reads MNHEY; CDR2 reads SVGAGI. The V and J ends lost 2 bases and 2 bases, in that order; junction bases with no gene match: 3. CDR3 length: 15 residues. The TCR originated in a woman of 80 years or more with acute or convalescent COVID-19. The gene calls are TRBV6-5 and TRBJ2-7; TRBD2 matches at 10 bases. The sequenced sample consisted of peripheral blood. DNA of the CDR3: TGTGCCAGCAGTTACGCTAGCGGGAGTGCCTACGAGCAGTACTTC. Protein: CASSYASGSAYEQYF.